The 19 T cell receptor beta chains in this list originate from one sample, sequenced in a study of T cell changes during pregnancy in multiple sclerosis. Clones were read by immunoSEQ multiplex PCR, and TCRdb kept only the in-frame ones, dropping some. The sample shows about 50,000 clones, around nine tenths of them seen only once. The sequencing here drew on CD4+ T cells from peripheral blood mononuclear cells, taken after pregnancy. The receptors come from a female donor with multiple sclerosis, enrolled in a pregnancy study.

The chain has TRBV14 and TRBJ2-7; TRBD2 matches 7 bases. CDR1 is SGHDN and CDR2 is FVKESK in the germline V gene. The CDR3 is made up of 18 amino acids. Trimming cost V 3 bases and J 6 bases; bases outside gene matches: 20. The CDR3 here is CASSHLTPRLAGRVEQYF. CDR3 in DNA: TGTGCCAGCAGCCATCTAACGCCCAGACTAGCCGGGCGGGTCGAGCAGTACTTC.

The gene calls are TRBV30 and TRBJ1-2, with TRBD1 as a possible D gene (6 bases). V dropped 0 bases and J dropped 0 bases, with 20 bases sitting between them. This CDR3 comprises 18 residues. Germline V lookup: CDR1 GTSNPN, CDR2 SVGIG (reference sequence). The CDR3 loop is CAWSVLWDTKRPNYGYTF. The CDR3 coding sequence is TGTGCCTGGAGTGTACTGTGGGACACTAAGAGACCTAACTATGGCTACACCTTC.

The chain recombines TRBV5-1 with TRBJ2-5, with 9 bases aligning to TRBD2. Looked up from germline, CDR1 is SGHRS and CDR2 is YFSETQ. This CDR3 spans 16 amino acids. V was clipped by 1 base and J by 5 bases; unmatched bases: 9. The CDR3 DNA follows: TGCGCCAGCAGCTTGTTTGCGGGAGGGAAAGGCGAGACCCAGTACTTC. It codes for CASSLFAGGKGETQYF.

The rearrangement joins TRBV29-1 to TRBJ2-3; a weak D match, TRBD1 (5 bases). The germline V and J ends were trimmed by 6 bases and 2 bases, with 15 bases remaining between them. The CDR3 runs to 14 residues. The germline gives CDR1 SQVTM, CDR2 ANQGSEA. The CDR3 reads CSVLAQGNTDTQYF. The CDR3, as DNA: TGCAGCGTGTTGGCCCAGGGCAACACAGATACGCAGTATTTT.

This chain joins TRBV19 and TRBJ2-2; 8 nucleotides match TRBD2. Losses at the gene ends were 5 bases for V and 3 bases for J; bases not matched to a gene: 2. Germline loops: CDR1 LNHDA, CDR2 SQIVND (reference sequence). The length of the CDR3 is 14 residues. The CDR3 protein is CASSLLADTGELFF. CDR3 nucleotide sequence: TGTGCCAGTAGTTTACTAGCGGACACCGGGGAGCTGTTTTTT.

V gene TRBV4-1 combines with J gene TRBJ2-1; 10 bases map to TRBD2. The CDR3 sequence is 16 residues long. J gave up 2 bases and V 0 bases, and 1 base lay outside the gene matches. Germline V CDR1 and CDR2: MGHRA, YSYEKL. CDR3 sequence: CASSQESGRAYNEQFF. The CDR3 DNA reads as TGCGCCAGCAGCCAAGAGAGCGGGAGGGCCTACAATGAGCAGTTCTTC.

The chain carries TRBV7-3 and TRBJ2-1, with 14 positions matching TRBD2. Losses at the gene ends were 6 bases for V and 9 bases for J; bases not matched to a gene: 13. This CDR3 has 17 residues. Germline CDR1 is SGHTA and CDR2 is FQGTGA. The CDR3: CASRLQGLAGDDSEQFF. CDR3 in DNA: TGTGCCAGCAGACTCCAGGGACTAGCGGGAGACGATAGTGAGCAGTTCTTC. Complete variable domain (other parts from reference TRBV7-3 and TRBJ2-1): GAGVSQTPSNKVTEKGKYVELRCDPISGHTALYWYRQSLGQGPEFLIYFQGTGAADDSGLPNDRFFAVRPEGSVSTLKIQRTERGDSAVYLCASRLQGLAGDDSEQFFGPGTRLTVL.

The V and J genes are TRBV27 and TRBJ1-2; TRBD1 agrees at 7 bases. The CDR3 consists of 14 residues. Germline assignment: CDR1 MNHEY and CDR2 SMNVEV (reference sequence). With V trimmed by 6 bases and J by 0 bases, 4 bases remained unmatched. CDR3 sequence reads: CASRPTGSNYGYTF. The CDR3 coding sequence is TGTGCCAGCAGGCCGACAGGGTCTAACTATGGCTACACCTTC.

This clone was counted once. This sequence joins TRBV29-1 and TRBJ2-7; possible D gene TRBD1, 6 bases. There are 14 residues in the CDR3. Per germline, CDR1 SQVTM and CDR2 ANQGSEA. V lost 6 bases to trimming and J lost 0 bases, with 15 bases between them. CDR3: CSVQRTATSYEQYF. The CDR3 nucleotides are TGCAGCGTCCAAAGGACAGCAACCTCCTACGAGCAGTACTTC.

This chain links TRBV27 with TRBJ1-1; no reliable D call. CDR1 and CDR2 (germline): MNHEY, SMNVEV (reference sequence). Trimming took 3 bases from V and 2 from J, leaving 13 bases between them. This CDR3 region has 15 residues. This chain's CDR3 is CASSFIPRGNTEAFF. CDR3 nucleotides: TGTGCCAGCAGTTTTATTCCCCGGGGTAACACTGAAGCTTTCTTT.

The chain links TRBV7-6 to TRBJ2-3, with D uncertain. CDR1 is SGHVS and CDR2 is FNYEAQ in the germline V gene. This CDR3 contains 15 residues. V was pared by 1 base and J by 0 bases, with 8 bases between. CDR3 residues: CASSLGVSSTDTQYF. The CDR3 DNA is TGTGCCAGCAGCTTAGGCGTATCTAGCACAGATACGCAGTATTTT.

The rearrangement uses TRBV2 and TRBJ2-7; 10 nucleotides match TRBD2. The CDR3 length is 13 residues. Trimming cost V 8 bases and J 3 bases; bases outside gene matches: 4. Germline V lookup: CDR1 SNHLY, CDR2 FYNNEI. The CDR3 protein is CASGRTSGYEQYF. Here the CDR3 DNA reads TGTGCCAGCGGCCGGACTAGCGGCTACGAGCAGTACTTC.

The rearrangement joins TRBV7-3 to TRBJ2-2; tentative D call: TRBD1 (5 bases). Trimming stripped 5 bases from V and 5 bases from J, with 15 bases between. The CDR3 covers 15 residues. The germline gives CDR1 SGHTA, CDR2 FQGTGA. The CDR3 sequence: CASSGAVAPTGELFF. CDR3 DNA sequence: TGTGCCAGCAGCGGGGCGGTGGCCCCTACCGGGGAGCTGTTTTTT.

As DNA, the CDR3 is TGTGCCAGCAGCCCCTCGGGACTAGTAGTATCCGAGCAGTACTTC. Its protein is CASSPSGLVVSEQYF. The chain recombines TRBV13 with TRBJ2-7; 8 nucleotides match TRBD2. The CDR3 is made up of 15 amino acids. Trimming took 5 bases from V and 6 from J; bases not matched to a gene: 12. The germline V gene encodes CDR1 PRHDT and CDR2 FYEKMQ (reference sequence).

The rearrangement links TRBV27 to TRBJ2-5; perhaps TRBD2 as D (6 bases). Per the germline V gene, CDR1 is MNHEY and CDR2 is SMNVEV (reference sequence). The CDR3 loop spans 23 amino acids. The V end lost 5 bases, the J end lost 1 base, and 38 bases lay between the germline ends. The CDR3 spells CASSHLGGASSFPGDWSQETQYF. The CDR3 DNA follows: TGTGCCAGCAGTCACCTCGGGGGTGCCAGCAGTTTTCCCGGGGACTGGTCCCAAGAGACCCAGTACTTC.

The CDR3 loop reads CSVEGGRDIQYF. Here the CDR3 DNA reads TGCAGCGTTGAGGGGGGGCGGGACATTCAGTACTTC. V and J are TRBV29-1 and TRBJ2-4; D is possibly TRBD2 (7 bases). The germline V gene encodes CDR1 SQVTM and CDR2 ANQGSEA. The CDR3 sequence is 12 residues long. The V gene lost 3 bases and the J gene lost 8 bases, with 11 bases spanning the gap.

The chain links TRBV6-6 to TRBJ1-5; a weak D match, TRBD1 (5 bases). The CDR3 is made up of 15 amino acids. The germline V and J ends were trimmed by 4 bases and 0 bases, with 10 bases remaining between them. Germline values: CDR1 MNHNY, CDR2 SVGAGI (reference sequence). DNA for the CDR3: TGTGCCAGCAGTTGGAGCAGGGCTAGCAATCAGCCCCAGCATTTT. Amino acid sequence: CASSWSRASNQPQHF.

The chain employs TRBV7-9 and TRBJ2-1, with 9 bases lining up with TRBD2. J lost 4 bases, V lost 4 bases, and 5 bases had no gene match. Germline V lookup: CDR1 SEHNR, CDR2 FQNEAQ (reference sequence). The CDR3 is 15 amino acids. CDR3 coding DNA: TGTGCCAGCAGCTCGAGACTAGCGGCTTACAATGAGCAGTTCTTC. This sequence encodes CASSSRLAAYNEQFF.

The rearrangement links TRBV5-4 to TRBJ2-2, with D perhaps matching TRBD2 (5 bases). The germline V and J ends were trimmed by 3 bases and 1 base, with 13 bases remaining between them. Germline CDR1 is SGHNT and CDR2 is YYREEE (reference sequence). The length of the CDR3 is 16 residues. CDR3 DNA: TGTGCCAGCAGCTCGCCGGGGATGGGGAACACCGGGGAGCTGTTTTTT. Translation: CASSSPGMGNTGELFF.